This TCR beta chain originates from a study of blood T cell repertoires in COVID-19. This clone was counted only a few times. Some clones are missing from TCRdb's copy, which holds only in-frame ones; the method was immunoSEQ multiplex PCR. The sample lists hundreds of thousands of clones, less than 85% occurring once. Germline V CDR1 and CDR2: MNHNS, SASEGT. J gave up 5 bases and V 3 bases, and 7 bases lay outside the gene matches. This CDR3 comprises 14 residues. The chain joins TRBV6-1 to TRBJ2-7; the match to TRBD1 covers 7 bases. The sequenced material came from peripheral blood. This receptor was taken from a woman between 70 and 85 years old with active or convalescent COVID-19. CDR3: CASSDSGGQDEQYF. CDR3 DNA: TGTGCCAGCAGTGATTCAGGGGGTCAGGACGAGCAGTACTTC.